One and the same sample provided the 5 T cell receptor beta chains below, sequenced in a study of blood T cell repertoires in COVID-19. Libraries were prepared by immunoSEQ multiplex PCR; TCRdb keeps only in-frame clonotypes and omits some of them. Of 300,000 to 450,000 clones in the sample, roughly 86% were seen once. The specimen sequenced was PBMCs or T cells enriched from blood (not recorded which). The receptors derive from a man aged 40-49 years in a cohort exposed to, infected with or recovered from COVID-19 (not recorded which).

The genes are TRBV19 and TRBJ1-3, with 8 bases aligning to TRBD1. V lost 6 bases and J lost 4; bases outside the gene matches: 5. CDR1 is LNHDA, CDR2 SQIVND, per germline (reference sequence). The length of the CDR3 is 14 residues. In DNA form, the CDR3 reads TGTGCCAGTAGCCCCAGGGGGCCAGGAAACACCATATATTTT. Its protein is CASSPRGPGNTIYF.

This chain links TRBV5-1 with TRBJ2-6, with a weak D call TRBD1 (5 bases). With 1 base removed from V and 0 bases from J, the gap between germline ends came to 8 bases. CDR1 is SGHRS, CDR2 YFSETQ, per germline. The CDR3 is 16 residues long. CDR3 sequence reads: CASSLFQGSGANVLTF. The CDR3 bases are TGCGCCAGCAGCTTGTTTCAGGGCTCTGGGGCCAACGTCCTGACTTTC. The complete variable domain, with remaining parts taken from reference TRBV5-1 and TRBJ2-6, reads KAGVTQTPRYLIKTRGQQVTLSCSPISGHRSVSWYQQTPGQGLQFLFEYFSETQRNKGNFPGRFSGRQFSNSRSEMNVSTLELGDSALYLCASSLFQGSGANVLTFGAGSRLTVL.

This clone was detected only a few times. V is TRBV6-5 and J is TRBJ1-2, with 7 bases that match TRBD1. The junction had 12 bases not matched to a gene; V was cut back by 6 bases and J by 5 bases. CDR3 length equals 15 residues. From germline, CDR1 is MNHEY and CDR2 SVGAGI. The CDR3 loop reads CASRRDRPNTYGYTF. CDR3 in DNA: TGTGCCAGCAGGCGGGACAGACCTAATACTTATGGCTACACCTTC.

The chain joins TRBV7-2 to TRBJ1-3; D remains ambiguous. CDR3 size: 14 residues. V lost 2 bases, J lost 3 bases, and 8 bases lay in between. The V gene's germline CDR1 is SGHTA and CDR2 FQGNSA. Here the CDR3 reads CASSLRVGGNTIYF. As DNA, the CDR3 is TGTGCCAGCAGCTTAAGAGTCGGTGGAAACACCATATATTTT.

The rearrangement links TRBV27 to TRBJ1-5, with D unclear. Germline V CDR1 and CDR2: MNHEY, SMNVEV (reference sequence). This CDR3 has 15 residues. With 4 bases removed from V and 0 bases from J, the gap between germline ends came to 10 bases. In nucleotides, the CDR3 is TGTGCCAGCAGTTCATACGGGGATAGCAATCAGCCCCAGCATTTT. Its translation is CASSSYGDSNQPQHF.